The entry below gives a single T cell receptor (beta chain) sequence along with its context. Its antigen is undetermined. This entry comes from a study of graft-versus-host responses after intestinal transplantation. Some clones are missing from TCRdb's copy, which holds only in-frame ones; the method was immunoSEQ multiplex PCR. The sample includes 80,000 to 90,000 clones, over 85% of them seen just once. Germline assignment: CDR1 MGHDK and CDR2 SYGVNS. The CDR3 length is 16 residues. The V gene lost 3 bases and the J gene lost 3 bases, with 17 bases spanning the gap. The source was unstimulated CD4+ T cells sorted from spleen or lymph node cells, collected before intestinal transplant. The sequence came from a human donor who received an intestinal transplant. The chain combines TRBV25-1 with TRBJ1-1; D uncertain. The CDR3 here is CASSDRHGRADTEAFF. The CDR3 region has the DNA TGTGCCAGCAGTGATAGACACGGGAGGGCGGACACTGAAGCTTTCTTT.